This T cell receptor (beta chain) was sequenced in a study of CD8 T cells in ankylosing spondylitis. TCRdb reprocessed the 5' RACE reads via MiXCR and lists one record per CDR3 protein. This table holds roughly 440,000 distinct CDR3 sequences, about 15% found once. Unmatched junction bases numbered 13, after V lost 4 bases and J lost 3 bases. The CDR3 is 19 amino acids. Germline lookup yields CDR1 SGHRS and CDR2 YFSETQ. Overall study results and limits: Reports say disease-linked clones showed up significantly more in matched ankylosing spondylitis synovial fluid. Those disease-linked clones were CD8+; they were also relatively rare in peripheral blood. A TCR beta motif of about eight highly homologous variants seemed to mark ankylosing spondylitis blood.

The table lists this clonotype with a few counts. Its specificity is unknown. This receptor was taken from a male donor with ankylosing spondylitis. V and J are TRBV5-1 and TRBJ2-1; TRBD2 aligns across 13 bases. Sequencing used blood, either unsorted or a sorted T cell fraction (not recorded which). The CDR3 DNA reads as TGCGCCAGCAGCCCCGCGGGGACTAGCGGGGTAGAGAACTACAATGAGCAGTTCTTC. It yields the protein CASSPAGTSGVENYNEQFF.